Included here is one T cell receptor (beta chain) sequence, with context. Its antigen is currently not known. No much larger clonotype is one base removed from it; base qualities were not supplied. Each collaborating institution followed its own protocols to collect whole blood in K2EDTA tubes. For TCRbeta analysis, collaborators shipped samples in one of three forms: frozen whole blood, isolated PBMCs, or DNA extracted from either of those sample types. The data were obtained in a study of blood T cell repertoires in COVID-19 (TCRdb year 2020). Some background on the complete study: Samples covering the acute and convalescent phases of COVID-19 were provided by collaborators in the United States, Italy and Spain. The material from the prospective study consisted of cDNA or gDNA derived from T cells, B-cell-depleted T cells, or PBMCs. Deeply sampled blood TCRbeta repertoires from subjects exposed to, actively infected with, or recovered from COVID-19 were included in the dataset. The repertoires were released in a freely available public database intended as a resource for research on the immune response to SARS-CoV-2. The samples were drawn from two sources: the first 160 participants of the ongoing ImmuneRACE study, and 1,254 subjects contributed by 6 global collaborators. The sample metadata nearly always contained a de-identified subject ID, COVID-19 status, age in years and sex. HLA class I and class II types, where available, came from metadata supplied by the sample provider rather than from assay-based typing. On the study overall, not on this receptor specifically: The amount of clinical and demographic metadata varied by source and participant and was provided uncurated.

After removal of 3 bases from V and 2 bases from J, the junction retains 3 bases not matched to a gene. From its cysteine to its phenylalanine, the CDR3 spans 16 amino acids. Only CDR3 DNA remains: 48 bases, in frame from the first base. Per the germline V gene, LGHNA is the CDR1 and YSLEER is the CDR2. The immunoSEQ Assay, a bias-controlled multiplex PCR, was used to amplify TCRbeta CDR3 regions from genomic DNA. Per the source publication's procedure: Within the assay, amplification of reference gene primers was used to estimate how many nucleated cells each sample contained. To quantify the absolute abundance of each unique TCRbeta CDR3 rearrangement, sequence reads were collapsed and filtered. For each sample, productive Simpson clonality was calculated as the square root of Simpson's diversity index across productive rearrangements. TCRdb obtained this table from immuneACCESS and retained in-frame rearrangements with V and J assigned. These tables miss some clones; where compared with another copy, unresolved V genes account for less than half of the shortfall, and the remainder is unexplained. For V, J and clone size, that table is used; D and trimming come from the DNA. This sample gives 50,000 to 85,000 clones in total; 91% of them show up just once. The ten top clones hold 6% to 8% of the sample.

The sequenced material came from peripheral blood. The chain is assembled from TRBV4-3 and TRBJ2-3, with 12 central nucleotides matching TRBD2. This receptor was obtained from a human donor in a cohort sampled during active COVID-19. The CDR3 sequence is CASSQSSGRVTDTQYF. The DNA sequence is TGCGCCAGCAGCCAGTCTAGCGGGAGGGTCACAGATACGCAGTATTTT.